What follows are 7 T cell receptor beta chains derived from one specimen sequenced in a study of T-cell reconstitution after alpha-beta-depleted transplantation in children. During its preparation, the TCRbeta library received unique molecular identifiers. A single record per CDR3 protein comes from TCRdb applying MiXCR to the PCR reads. The sample includes some 500,000 distinct CDR3 sequences, approximately 20% of them seen just once. The sample in question was PBMCs from the stem cell graft donor, obtained from the stem cell graft. These receptors were taken from a human donor who donated a stem cell graft to a child with acute lymphoblastic leukemia.

The rearrangement uses TRBV20-1 and TRBJ2-5; D is ambiguous. The CDR3 consists of 13 residues. From germline, CDR1 is DFQATT and CDR2 SNEGSKA (reference sequence). V dropped 4 bases and J dropped 2 bases, with 11 bases sitting between them. CDR3: CSANAGAQETQYF. For the CDR3, the DNA is TGCAGTGCTAACGCAGGCGCTCAAGAGACCCAGTACTTC.

This clonotype was seen a few times. The rearrangement links TRBV12-3 or TRBV12-4 to TRBJ2-5, with TRBD2 identical over 10 bases. The CDR3 is made up of 15 amino acids. Trimming removed 4 bases from V and 2 bases from J; junction bases left unmatched: 4. Written as DNA, the CDR3 is TGTGCCAGCAGTTATCTAGCGGGAGAGCAAGAGACCCAGTACTTC. Protein product: CASSYLAGEQETQYF.

This clonotype came up a few times. The DNA of the CDR3 is TGTGCCAGCAGTGAATGGACCGGGGCGCTGTGGACTGAAGCTTTCTTT. It yields the protein CASSEWTGALWTEAFF. The chain joins TRBV25-1 to TRBJ1-1; weak D call: TRBD1 (5 bases). V was clipped by 1 base and J by 5 bases, with 17 bases between them. The germline CDR1 and CDR2 sequences are MGHDK and SYGVNS. The CDR3 has 16 residues.

This CDR3 is CASSIGDRVIYNEQFF. CDR3 nucleotide sequence: TGTGCCAGCAGCATAGGGGACAGGGTGATCTACAATGAGCAGTTCTTC. The chain carries TRBV14 and TRBJ2-1; 9 bases match TRBD1. The CDR3 spans 16 residues. With 5 bases clipped from V and 3 bases from J, the junction kept 8 bases outside the gene matches. Per the germline V gene, CDR1 is SGHDN and CDR2 is FVKESK.

The table lists this clonotype with a few counts. The chain recombines TRBV5-1 with TRBJ1-5, with D maybe TRBD1 (6 bases). The CDR3 length is 14 residues. In germline, CDR1 is SGHRS, CDR2 YFSETQ. Trimming stripped 4 bases from V and 3 bases from J, with 11 bases between. CDR3 nucleotides: TGCGCCAGCAGCCCCGGGGACACCAATCAGCCCCAGCATTTT. The encoded protein is CASSPGDTNQPQHF. Using reference TRBV5-1 and TRBJ1-5 for the parts outside the CDR3, the full variable domain is KAGVTQTPRYLIKTRGQQVTLSCSPISGHRSVSWYQQTPGQGLQFLFEYFSETQRNKGNFPGRFSGRQFSNSRSEMNVSTLELGDSALYLCASSPGDTNQPQHFGDGTRLSIL.

This clonotype was detected ten times or more. CDR3 sequence reads: CASSLVGLADYNEQFF. CDR3 DNA sequence: TGTGCCAGCAGCTTAGTAGGGCTAGCGGACTACAATGAGCAGTTCTTC. The V call is TRBV7-9, the J call TRBJ2-1; 7 bases fit TRBD2. Trimming at V came to 1 base and at J to 3 bases, leaving 6 bases not matched to a gene. CDR1 and CDR2 (germline): SEHNR, FQNEAQ (reference sequence). This CDR3 is 16 amino acids long.

This clonotype appeared a few times. CDR3 protein: CASSLEVGRLSYNEQFF. In nucleotides, the CDR3 is TGCGCCAGCAGCTTGGAGGTGGGCCGATTATCCTACAATGAGCAGTTCTTC. The V call is TRBV5-1, the J call TRBJ2-1; the D is unclear. Trimming took 0 bases from V and 1 from J, leaving 14 bases between them. The germline gives CDR1 SGHRS, CDR2 YFSETQ. This CDR3 region has 17 residues.